This T cell receptor beta chain was captured in a study of blood T cell repertoires in COVID-19. Clones were sequenced by immunoSEQ multiplex PCR, and TCRdb holds only the in-frame ones, with some missing. This table has 250,000 or so clones, roughly nine tenths appearing once. This CDR3 comprises 15 residues. The germline V gene encodes CDR1 SGHTA and CDR2 FQGNSA. After removal of 2 bases from V and 3 bases from J, the junction contained 6 bases not matched to a gene. The TCR was taken from a human donor in a cohort exposed to, infected with or recovered from COVID-19 (not recorded which). The donor label of this sample is uncertain. The sample consisted of PBMCs or T cells enriched from blood (not recorded which). The rearrangement links TRBV7-2 to TRBJ2-7, with 8 positions matching TRBD2. The CDR3 DNA reads TGTGCCAGCAGCTTATATGGGGCGGGGGGCTACGAGCAGTACTTC. Its protein product is CASSLYGAGGYEQYF.